These 22 T cell receptor beta chains share one sample of origin, sequenced in a study of cytomegalovirus exposure and HLA in healthy donors. Amplification used 60 Vbeta primers and 13 Jbeta primers. Assay used: immunoSEQ multiplex PCR; TCRdb lists only in-frame clones, some missing. This table holds some 110,000 clones, 60% to 80% found once. The source material was PBMCs. Every receptor here comes from a man aged 30 to 45 in good health and CMV-seronegative.

The V gene is TRBV6-5, the J gene TRBJ1-1, with 9 bases lining up with TRBD1. V was clipped by 6 bases and J by 1 base; unmatched bases: 3. This CDR3 has 14 residues. In germline, CDR1 is MNHEY, CDR2 SVGAGI. CDR3 coding DNA: TGTGCCAGCAGGAGGGGACAGGGGAACACTGAAGCTTTCTTT. Translation gives CASRRGQGNTEAFF.

The chain couples TRBV5-1 to TRBJ2-2; 9 bases fit TRBD2. Germline V lookup: CDR1 SGHRS, CDR2 YFSETQ. The J segment lost 6 bases and the V segment lost 2 bases, leaving 11 bases of the junction unmatched. The CDR3 is 17 residues long. CDR3: CASSFTYAGGPPGELFF. In DNA form, the CDR3 reads TGCGCCAGCAGCTTTACCTACGCGGGAGGGCCCCCCGGGGAGCTGTTTTTT.

This clone was counted once. The chain joins TRBV29-1 to TRBJ2-7; 8 bases align to TRBD2. The V and J ends lost 2 bases and 6 bases, in that order; junction bases with no gene match: 18. The CDR3 is 17 amino acids. Germline V CDR1 and CDR2: SQVTM, ANQGSEA. The CDR3 sequence is CSVEIAGFKGSVSEQYF. CDR3 in DNA: TGCAGCGTTGAAATAGCGGGATTCAAGGGCTCTGTTTCCGAGCAGTACTTC.

The gene calls are TRBV5-1 and TRBJ2-7; 10 bases map to TRBD2. CDR3 length: 14 residues. Trimming at V came to 4 bases and at J to 2 bases, leaving 3 bases not matched to a gene. Germline V lookup: CDR1 SGHRS, CDR2 YFSETQ. DNA for the CDR3: TGCGCCAGCAGCATCACTAGCGGGACCTACGAGCAGTACTTC. It specifies CASSITSGTYEQYF.

V is TRBV7-9 and J is TRBJ2-3; tentative D call: TRBD1 (6 bases). Germline-derived CDR1 and CDR2 are SEHNR and FQNEAQ (reference sequence). V lost 5 bases, J lost 0 bases, and 12 bases lay in between. CDR3 length equals 15 residues. The CDR3 nucleotides read TGTGCCAGCAGCGTGACAGGTATTAGCACAGATACGCAGTATTTT. This sequence encodes CASSVTGISTDTQYF. Full variable domain (remainder filled in from reference TRBV7-9 and TRBJ2-3): DTGVSQNPRHKITKRGQNVTFRCDPISEHNRLYWYRQTLGQGPEFLTYFQNEAQLEKSRLLSDRFSAERPKGSFSTLEIQRTEQGDSAMYLCASSVTGISTDTQYFGPGTRLTVL.

The chain joins TRBV5-1 to TRBJ2-7; 11 positions agree with TRBD2. Germline V gives CDR1 SGHRS, CDR2 YFSETQ. V gave up 4 bases and J gave up 0 bases; unmatched junction bases: 3. This CDR3 has 15 residues. The CDR3 DNA reads as TGCGCCAGCAGCATCGGGACTAGCGGCTCCTACGAGCAGTACTTC. Translating it yields CASSIGTSGSYEQYF.

In regard to this clone: The junction shows a germline mismatch at one end, possibly a read error. The gene calls are TRBV5-6 and TRBJ2-1; D possibly corresponds to TRBD2 (6 bases). From germline, CDR1 is SGHDT and CDR2 YYEEEE. This CDR3 spans 17 amino acids. This chain's CDR3 is CASSLVGGASSYNKQFF. The CDR3 DNA reads TGTGCCAGCAGCTTGGTAGGCGGGGCTAGCTCCTACAATAAGCAGTTCTTC. The whole variable domain, filled in from reference TRBV5-6 and TRBJ2-1, reads DAGVTQSPTHLIKTRGQQVTLRCSPKSGHDTVSWYQQALGQGPQFIFQYYEEEERQRGNFPDRFSGHQFPNYSSELNVNALLLGDSALYLCASSLVGGASSYNKQFFGPGTRLTVL.

The chain recombines TRBV5-1 with TRBJ1-1, with TRBD1 matching 7 bases. The germline V gene has CDR1 SGHRS and CDR2 YFSETQ. J lost 0 bases, V lost 0 bases, and 5 bases had no gene match. The CDR3 extends over 16 amino acids. The CDR3 loop is CASSLAGQDLNTEAFF. CDR3 coding DNA: TGCGCCAGCAGCTTGGCCGGACAGGACCTGAACACTGAAGCTTTCTTT.

The chain combines TRBV5-8 with TRBJ2-5, with D possibly matching TRBD1 (6 bases). The germline V gene has CDR1 SGHTS and CDR2 YDEGEE. The CDR3 extends over 14 amino acids. Trimming left V 0 bases short and J 2 bases short, with 8 bases between. CDR3 nucleotides: TGTGCCAGCAGCTTGGAGGACAGACAAGAGACCCAGTACTTC. It specifies CASSLEDRQETQYF.

This clone was picked up one time. This chain joins TRBV7-2 and TRBJ2-5; the match to TRBD2 covers 7 bases. Trimming at V came to 5 bases and at J to 5 bases, leaving 8 bases not matched to a gene. This CDR3 has 14 residues. Germline V lookup: CDR1 SGHTA, CDR2 FQGNSA. CDR3 amino acids: CASSPQRGDETQYF. CDR3 coding DNA: TGTGCCAGCAGCCCCCAGCGGGGAGACGAGACCCAGTACTTC.

This chain links TRBV28 with TRBJ1-6, with a tentative D call TRBD1 (6 bases). The CDR3 extends over 16 amino acids. V lost 5 bases and J 0 bases, leaving 11 bases between the germline ends. In germline, CDR1 is MDHEN, CDR2 SYDVKM. The CDR3 spells CASSPGQSSYNSPLHF. The CDR3 coding sequence is TGTGCCAGCAGTCCCGGACAGAGCTCCTATAATTCACCCCTCCACTTT.

This clone was found a few times. V usage is TRBV6-1 and J usage is TRBJ1-1; unclear D gene. CDR1 and CDR2 (germline): MNHNS, SASEGT. V shed 2 bases and J shed 1 base, with 2 bases lying between them. This CDR3 has 12 amino acids. DNA for the CDR3: TGTGCCAGCAGTGAACAGAACACTGAAGCTTTCTTT. Protein: CASSEQNTEAFF.

This clone appeared a few times. The chain links TRBV7-2 to TRBJ2-2; D is ambiguous. Trimming left V 1 base short and J 9 bases short, with 9 bases between. This CDR3 is built from 13 residues. Germline CDR1 and CDR2: SGHTA and FQGNSA. The DNA of the CDR3 is TGTGCCAGCAGCTTAGTACAGAGTCGGGAGCTGTTTTTT. This gives the protein CASSLVQSRELFF.

The rearrangement links TRBV27 to TRBJ2-7; D possibly corresponds to TRBD1 (6 bases). The CDR3 contains 14 residues. V gave up 5 bases and J gave up 2 bases, with 13 bases separating them. Germline values: CDR1 MNHEY, CDR2 SMNVEV (reference sequence). CDR3 coding DNA: TGTGCCAGCAGTCCGTTAGACAGGACCTACGAGCAGTACTTC. Protein product: CASSPLDRTYEQYF.

The CDR3 DNA follows: TGTGCCAGCAGCTCCAGGACTAGCGGGAGTAAAGATACGCAGTATTTT. Amino acid sequence: CASSSRTSGSKDTQYF. The chain links TRBV7-9 to TRBJ2-3, with 13 nucleotides matching TRBD2. The CDR3 length is 16 residues. The germline CDR1 and CDR2 sequences are SEHNR and FQNEAQ (reference sequence). The V and J ends lost 4 bases and 5 bases, in that order; junction bases with no gene match: 6. Variable domain in full (rest from reference TRBV7-9 and TRBJ2-3): DTGVSQNPRHKITKRGQNVTFRCDPISEHNRLYWYRQTLGQGPEFLTYFQNEAQLEKSRLLSDRFSAERPKGSFSTLEIQRTEQGDSAMYLCASSSRTSGSKDTQYFGPGTRLTVL.

The V call is TRBV6-1, the J call TRBJ2-7, with D possibly TRBD2 on 6 matching bases. This CDR3 has 13 amino acids. Trimming took 4 bases from V and 7 from J, leaving 14 bases between them. Looked up from germline, CDR1 is MNHNS and CDR2 is SASEGT. The CDR3 sequence: CASSGSLGGEQYF. As DNA, the CDR3 is TGTGCCAGCAGTGGATCTCTAGGAGGGGAGCAGTACTTC.

The J gene is TRBJ2-6, the V gene TRBV5-4; D might be TRBD1 (6 bases). Trimming pared 5 bases from V and 9 bases from J, leaving 12 bases between. The length of the CDR3 is 13 residues. The germline V gene has CDR1 SGHNT and CDR2 YYREEE (reference sequence). This CDR3 reads CASRLDRLNVLTF. CDR3 coding DNA: TGTGCCAGCAGACTAGACAGGCTCAACGTCCTGACTTTC.

The CDR3 DNA sequence: TGCGCCAGCAGCTTGGAGGGAGGGCCCCCCAATGAGCAGTTCTTC. Its protein product is CASSLEGGPPNEQFF. The rearrangement links TRBV5-1 to TRBJ2-1, with 7 bases lining up with TRBD2. The ends lost 0 bases at V and 6 bases at J; junction bases unmatched: 6. The CDR3 extends over 15 amino acids. CDR1 and CDR2 from the germline V gene are SGHRS and YFSETQ. Together with reference TRBV5-1 and TRBJ2-1, the CDR3 gives the full variable domain: KAGVTQTPRYLIKTRGQQVTLSCSPISGHRSVSWYQQTPGQGLQFLFEYFSETQRNKGNFPGRFSGRQFSNSRSEMNVSTLELGDSALYLCASSLEGGPPNEQFFGPGTRLTVL.

This chain connects TRBV18 to TRBJ1-2; 7 nucleotides match TRBD1. Trimming removed 2 bases from V and 5 bases from J; junction bases left unmatched: 8. The germline V gene has CDR1 KGHSH and CDR2 LQKENI. This CDR3 has 15 residues. CDR3 nucleotide sequence: TGTGCCAGCTCACCAGTCCGACAGGGTGGTTATGGCTACACCTTC. This translates into CASSPVRQGGYGYTF.

This clone was counted once. The chain has TRBV5-1 and TRBJ1-1; D might be TRBD1 (5 bases). Germline CDR1 SGHRS, CDR2 YFSETQ. This CDR3 comprises 13 residues. V was trimmed by 4 bases and J by 4 bases, leaving 11 bases between them. The chain's CDR3 is CASSGRGGTEAFF. The DNA of the CDR3 is TGCGCCAGCAGCGGGCGGGGGGGCACTGAAGCTTTCTTT. The full variable domain, in which reference TRBV5-1 and TRBJ1-1 provide the parts outside the CDR3, is KAGVTQTPRYLIKTRGQQVTLSCSPISGHRSVSWYQQTPGQGLQFLFEYFSETQRNKGNFPGRFSGRQFSNSRSEMNVSTLELGDSALYLCASSGRGGTEAFFGQGTRLTVV.

This clone has only a few counts. The rearrangement links TRBV4-3 to TRBJ1-2, with 7 bases identical to TRBD1. This CDR3 comprises 15 residues. V was pared by 1 base and J by 4 bases, with 6 bases of the junction left unmatched. Germline V gene data show CDR1 as LGHNA and CDR2 as YSLEER. CDR3 loop: CASSQVVGGVYGYTF. For the CDR3, the DNA is TGCGCCAGCAGCCAAGTAGTAGGGGGCGTCTATGGCTACACCTTC.

This clone came up once. The chain links TRBV11-3 to TRBJ2-3, with 11 bases fitting TRBD2. V shed 3 bases and J 1 base; nucleotides not matched to a gene: 6. The CDR3 contains 17 residues. The V gene's germline CDR1 is SGHNT and CDR2 YENEEA. CDR3 sequence: CASSLVAGGLGTDTQYF. In DNA form, the CDR3 reads TGTGCCAGCAGCTTGGTAGCGGGAGGGCTTGGCACAGATACGCAGTATTTT. The variable domain in full, completed from reference TRBV11-3 and TRBJ2-3, reads EAGVVQSPRYKIIEKKQPVAFWCNPISGHNTLYWYLQNLGQGPELLIRYENEEAVDDSQLPKDRFSAERLKGVDSTLKIQPAELGDSAVYLCASSLVAGGLGTDTQYFGPGTRLTVL.